This TCR beta chain was identified during a study of shared clonotypes between healthy human individuals (TCRdb year 2020). With respect to the entire study: The cohort included a few men and two women between 18 and 49 years of age. For each donor, CD4 naive and CD4 memory were each given three plates, CD8 naive was given two plates, and CD8 memory was given one plate. Blood TCR repertoires of five healthy adults were deeply sequenced to estimate repertoire size and the extent of clonotype sharing between individuals. Different laboratories and diverse techniques were used to prepare libraries and sequence TCR repertoires, to increase sequencing depth and limit assay-specific biases. Leukapheresis yielded between about 0.9 and 9 billion PBMCs per donor.

Comment on this clone: Its antigen is still unknown. Nothing much larger sits one base from this clone, and base qualities are not available.

For the CD8 naive samples, CD45RO-negative cells were positively selected for CCR7, yielding a CD45RA+CCR7+ population from which TemRA cells were excluded. The donors were healthy, HIV-negative adults with no recently reported acute infections or vaccinations. Every donor was a Caucasian adult residing in Nashville, Tennessee, USA. Blood was obtained by leukapheresis, after which PBMCs were separated by Ficoll-Histopaque density gradient centrifugation and cryopreserved in liquid nitrogen vapor phase. Analytical flow cytometry was used to check the purity and quantity of each magnetically sorted T cell population. Genomic DNA was isolated from each sorted fraction and quantified by UV absorbance on a Nanodrop 2000c. The junction carries 11 bases between V and J, which are trimmed by 5 bases and 6 bases respectively. The CDR3 starts with the cysteine, ends with the phenylalanine, and has 12 residues. Only the CDR3 DNA stays, 36 bases, in frame from base 1. The germline V gene (reference sequence) provides CDR1 SEHNR and CDR2 FQNEAQ.

The investigation overall reported the following: Higher generation probabilities were observed for clonotypes shared by all four sorted-subset donors than for non-shared clonotypes. Sharing across several donors was observed for around 5% of naive CD4, less than 4% of naive CD8, around 2.5% of memory CD4, and approximately 0.41% of memory CD8 clonotypes. Naive subsets generally had larger estimated clonotype richness than memory subsets. The small number of donors limited the genetic and exposure-history diversity represented. Only blood was sampled, and tissue TCR repertoires likely differ from those in blood. Rarefaction of sorted-subset datasets indicated incomplete sequencing despite the large sequencing depth. Pairwise subsampling led to the expectation that sequencing depth would affect the degree of clonotype sharing among donors.

TCR CDR3 regions were amplified from genomic DNA by multiplex PCR using the deep immunoSEQ assay. For each cell subset, the extracted genomic DNA was distributed evenly across all wells of several immunoSEQ 96-well plates, and each plate served as one replicate. For sorted subsets, 200 to 250 ng genomic DNA, equal to about 30,000 T cell genomes, was loaded into each replicate PCR. The purified libraries were quantified using a Qubit 3.0 fluorometer, sized with a Bioanalyzer 2100, and then quantified again using the KAPA Library Quantification kit. Every immunoSEQ 96-well plate was sequenced on a dedicated single-read 150-cycle Illumina NextSeq 550 flow cell. On the study's bioinformatics: Because the immunoSEQ output included only junctional sequences and no quality scores, the filtering could not be the same as the filtering used for full-length reads. Sequences were annotated with PyIR, a Python wrapper for IgBLAST v1.9, and V/J genes and CDR3 were assigned using IMGT germline references. Any read was removed if the V/J assignment was weak (E-value above 1e-6), the CDR3 was missing, or the read contained stop codons, out-of-frame junctions, or ambiguous translated residues. A V3J clonotype was defined by an identical inferred V gene, J gene, and CDR3 amino acid sequence. Percentage overlap between repertoires was calculated by dividing the number of shared unique clonotypes by the size of the smaller repertoire. Three approaches were used to assess repertoire richness: RTK rarefaction, the Chao1 estimator, and Recon v2.1 estimates of unobserved clonotypes. Generation probabilities were computed with OLGA for all TCRbeta clonotypes obtained by the gDNA method from a few donors. TCRdb holds this immuneACCESS table with in-frame rearrangements only. Some clones are missing; in checked studies, unresolved V genes explain under half, and the rest has no known cause. V and J calls and clone size are copied from that table; D and trimming were computed from the DNA. The sample has about 2 million clones on record, about 95% of them singletons. The ten largest clones represent 0.95% to 1.5% of the sample.

This chain joins TRBV7-9 to TRBJ2-7; the D gene assignment is ambiguous. The sample was naive CD8+ T cells sorted from blood. In light of the paper, this sample's cell subset or site label describes: CD45RA+CCR7+. This receptor was obtained from a man younger than 35 in good health. For the CDR3, the sequence is CASSVTTGEQYF. The nucleotides are TGTGCCAGCAGCGTCACAACGGGCGAGCAGTACTTC.